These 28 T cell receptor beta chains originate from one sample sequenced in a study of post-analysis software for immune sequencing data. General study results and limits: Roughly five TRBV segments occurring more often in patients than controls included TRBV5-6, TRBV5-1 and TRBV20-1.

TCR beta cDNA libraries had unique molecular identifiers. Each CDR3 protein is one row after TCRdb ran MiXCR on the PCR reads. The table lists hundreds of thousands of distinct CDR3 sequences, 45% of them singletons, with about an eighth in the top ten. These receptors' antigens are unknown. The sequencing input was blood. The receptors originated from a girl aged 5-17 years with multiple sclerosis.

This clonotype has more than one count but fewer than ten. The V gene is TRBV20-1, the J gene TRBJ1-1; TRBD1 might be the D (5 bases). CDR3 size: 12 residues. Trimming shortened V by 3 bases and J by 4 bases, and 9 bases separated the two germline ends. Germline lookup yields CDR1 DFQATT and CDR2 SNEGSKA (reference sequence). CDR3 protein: CSARQGSTEAFF. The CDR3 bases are TGCAGTGCTAGGCAGGGCAGCACTGAAGCTTTCTTT.

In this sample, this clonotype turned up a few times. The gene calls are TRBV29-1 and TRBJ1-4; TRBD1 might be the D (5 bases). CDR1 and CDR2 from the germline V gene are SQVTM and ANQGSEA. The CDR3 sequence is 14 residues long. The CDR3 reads CSCSAGGVTEKLFF. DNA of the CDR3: TGCAGTTGCTCGGCGGGGGGAGTTACTGAAAAACTGTTTTTT.

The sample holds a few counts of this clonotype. The DNA for the CDR3 is TGTGCCAGCAGCTTAGGAACGGGAGGGTACAATGAGCAGTACTTC. Translated: CASSLGTGGYNEQYF. The chain joins TRBV13 to TRBJ2-1; 8 bases align to TRBD2. The DNA matches TRBJ2-7 better at its end, which makes the J call doubtful. Germline V gene lookup returns CDR1 PRHDT and CDR2 FYEKMQ (reference sequence). This CDR3 comprises 15 residues.

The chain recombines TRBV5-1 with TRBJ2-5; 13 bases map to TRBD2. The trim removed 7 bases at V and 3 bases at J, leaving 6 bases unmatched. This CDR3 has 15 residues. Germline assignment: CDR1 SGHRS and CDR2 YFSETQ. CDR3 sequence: CASFGTSGEKETQYF. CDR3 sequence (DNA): TGCGCCAGCTTCGGGACTAGCGGGGAAAAAGAGACCCAGTACTTC.

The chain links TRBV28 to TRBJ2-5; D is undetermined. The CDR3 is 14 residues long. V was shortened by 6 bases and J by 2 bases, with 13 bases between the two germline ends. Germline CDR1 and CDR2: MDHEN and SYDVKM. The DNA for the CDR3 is TGTGCCAGCAGCGTTTTCACGGTACAAGAGACCCAGTACTTC. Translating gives CASSVFTVQETQYF.

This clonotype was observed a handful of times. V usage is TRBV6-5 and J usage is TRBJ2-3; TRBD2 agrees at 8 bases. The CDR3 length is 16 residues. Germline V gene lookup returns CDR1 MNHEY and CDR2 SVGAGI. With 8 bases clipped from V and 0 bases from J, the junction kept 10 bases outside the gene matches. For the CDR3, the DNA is TGTGCCAGCCGCCCCGGGGGGGGAAGAAGCACAGATACGCAGTATTTT. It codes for CASRPGGGRSTDTQYF.

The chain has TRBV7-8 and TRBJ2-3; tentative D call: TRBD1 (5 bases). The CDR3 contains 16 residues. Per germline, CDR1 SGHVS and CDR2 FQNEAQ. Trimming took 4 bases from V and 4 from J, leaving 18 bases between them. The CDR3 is CASSSAGSQFADTQYF. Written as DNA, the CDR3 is TGTGCCAGCAGCTCCGCAGGGTCTCAGTTCGCAGATACGCAGTATTTT.

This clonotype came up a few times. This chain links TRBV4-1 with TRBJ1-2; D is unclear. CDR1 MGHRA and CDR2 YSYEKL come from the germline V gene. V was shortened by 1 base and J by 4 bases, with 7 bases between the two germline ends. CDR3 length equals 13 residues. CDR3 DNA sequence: TGCGCCAGCAGCCAAGTACGATCCTATGGCTACACCTTC. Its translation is CASSQVRSYGYTF.

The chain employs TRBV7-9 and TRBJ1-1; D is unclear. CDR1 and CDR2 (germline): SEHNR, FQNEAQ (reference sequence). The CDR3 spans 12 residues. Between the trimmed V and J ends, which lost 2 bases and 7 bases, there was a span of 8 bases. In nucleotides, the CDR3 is TGTGCCAGCAGCTTACCCACGGATGAAGCTTTCTTT. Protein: CASSLPTDEAFF.

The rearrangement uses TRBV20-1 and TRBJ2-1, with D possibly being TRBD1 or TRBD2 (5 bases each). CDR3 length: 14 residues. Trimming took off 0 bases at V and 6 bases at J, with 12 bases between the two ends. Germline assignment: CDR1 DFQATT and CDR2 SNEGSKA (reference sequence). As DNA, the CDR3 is TGCAGTGCTAGAGAGGGGGATACGCGCAATGAGCAGTTCTTC. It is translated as CSAREGDTRNEQFF.

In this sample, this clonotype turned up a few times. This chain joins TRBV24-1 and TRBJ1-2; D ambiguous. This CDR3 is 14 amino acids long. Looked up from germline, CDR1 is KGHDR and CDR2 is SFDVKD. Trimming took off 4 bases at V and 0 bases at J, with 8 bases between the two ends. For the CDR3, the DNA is TGTGCCACCAGTGACCCACCCGCTAACTATGGCTACACCTTC. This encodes CATSDPPANYGYTF.

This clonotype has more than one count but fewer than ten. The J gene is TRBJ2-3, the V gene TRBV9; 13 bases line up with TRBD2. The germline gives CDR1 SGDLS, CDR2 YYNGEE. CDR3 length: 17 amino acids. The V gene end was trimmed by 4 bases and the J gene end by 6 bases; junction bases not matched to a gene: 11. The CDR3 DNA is TGTGCCAGCAGCTCCCGACTAGCGGGAGGCAACACGGATACGCAGTATTTT. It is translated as CASSSRLAGGNTDTQYF.

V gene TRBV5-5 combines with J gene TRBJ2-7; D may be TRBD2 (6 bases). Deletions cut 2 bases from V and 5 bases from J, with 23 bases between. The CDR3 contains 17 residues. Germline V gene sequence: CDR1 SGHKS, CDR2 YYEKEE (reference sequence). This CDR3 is CASSLGRGVGEADEQYF. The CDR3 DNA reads TGTGCCAGCAGCTTAGGGCGAGGTGTGGGGGAGGCCGACGAGCAGTACTTC.

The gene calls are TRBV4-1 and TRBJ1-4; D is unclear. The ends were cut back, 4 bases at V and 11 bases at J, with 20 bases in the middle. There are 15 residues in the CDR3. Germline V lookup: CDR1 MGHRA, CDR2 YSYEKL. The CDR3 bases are TGCGCCAGCAGCCCCTTAACCGGGCGGGATTACAAACTGTTTTTT. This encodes CASSPLTGRDYKLFF.

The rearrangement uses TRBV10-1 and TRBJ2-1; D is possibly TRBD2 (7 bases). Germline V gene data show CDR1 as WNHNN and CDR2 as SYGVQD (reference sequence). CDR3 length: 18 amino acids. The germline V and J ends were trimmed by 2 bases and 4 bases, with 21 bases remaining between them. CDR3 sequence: CASSEKVGGLADYNEQFF. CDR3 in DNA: TGCGCCAGCAGTGAGAAGGTCGGGGGGCTAGCGGATTACAATGAGCAGTTCTTC.

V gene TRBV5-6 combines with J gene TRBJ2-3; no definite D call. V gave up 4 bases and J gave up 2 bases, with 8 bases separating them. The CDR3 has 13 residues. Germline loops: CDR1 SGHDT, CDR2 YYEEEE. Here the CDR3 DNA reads TGTGCCAGCAGCCCTGCGGACACAGATACGCAGTATTTT. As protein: CASSPADTDTQYF. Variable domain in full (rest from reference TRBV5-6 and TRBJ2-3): DAGVTQSPTHLIKTRGQQVTLRCSPKSGHDTVSWYQQALGQGPQFIFQYYEEEERQRGNFPDRFSGHQFPNYSSELNVNALLLGDSALYLCASSPADTDTQYFGPGTRLTVL.

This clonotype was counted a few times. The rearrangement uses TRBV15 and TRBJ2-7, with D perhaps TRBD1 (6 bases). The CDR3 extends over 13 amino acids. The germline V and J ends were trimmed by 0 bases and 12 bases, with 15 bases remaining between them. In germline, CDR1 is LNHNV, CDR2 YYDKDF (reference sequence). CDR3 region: CATSRDVDRRSYF. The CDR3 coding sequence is TGTGCCACCAGCAGAGATGTGGACAGACGCTCGTACTTC.

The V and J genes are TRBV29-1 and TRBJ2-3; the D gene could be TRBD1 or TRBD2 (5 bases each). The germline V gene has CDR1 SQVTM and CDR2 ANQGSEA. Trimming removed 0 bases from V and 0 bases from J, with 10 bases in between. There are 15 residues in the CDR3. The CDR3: CSVEDLGDSTDTQYF. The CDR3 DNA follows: TGCAGCGTTGAAGATCTGGGGGATAGCACAGATACGCAGTATTTT.

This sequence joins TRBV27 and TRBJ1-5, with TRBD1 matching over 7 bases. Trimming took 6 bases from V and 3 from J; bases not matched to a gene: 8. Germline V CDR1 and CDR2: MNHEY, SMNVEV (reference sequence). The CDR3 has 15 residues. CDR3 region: CASSPDRANNQPQHF. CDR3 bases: TGTGCCAGCAGCCCAGACAGGGCGAACAATCAGCCCCAGCATTTT.

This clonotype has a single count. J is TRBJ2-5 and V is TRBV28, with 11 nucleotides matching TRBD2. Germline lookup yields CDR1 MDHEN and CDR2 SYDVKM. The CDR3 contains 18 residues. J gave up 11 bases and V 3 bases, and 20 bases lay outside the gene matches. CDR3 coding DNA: TGTGCCAGCAGTTTCGAAGGGGCTAGCGGGAGGTCTACCTACGGGCAGTACTTC. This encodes CASSFEGASGRSTYGQYF.

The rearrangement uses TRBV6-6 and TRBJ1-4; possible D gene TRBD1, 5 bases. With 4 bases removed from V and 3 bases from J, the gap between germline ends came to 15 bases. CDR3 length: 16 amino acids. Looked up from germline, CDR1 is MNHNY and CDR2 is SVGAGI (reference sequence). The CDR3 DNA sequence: TGTGCCAGCAGTTCGGGGGAGGTCCTGGCTAATGAAAAACTGTTTTTT. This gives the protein CASSSGEVLANEKLFF.

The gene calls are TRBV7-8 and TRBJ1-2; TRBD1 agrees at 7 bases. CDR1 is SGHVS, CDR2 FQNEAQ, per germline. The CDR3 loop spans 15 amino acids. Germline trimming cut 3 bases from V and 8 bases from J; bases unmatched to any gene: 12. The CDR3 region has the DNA TGTGCCAGCAGCTTTCCCTTAGGGGGCGCCGAGGGCTACACCTTC. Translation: CASSFPLGGAEGYTF.

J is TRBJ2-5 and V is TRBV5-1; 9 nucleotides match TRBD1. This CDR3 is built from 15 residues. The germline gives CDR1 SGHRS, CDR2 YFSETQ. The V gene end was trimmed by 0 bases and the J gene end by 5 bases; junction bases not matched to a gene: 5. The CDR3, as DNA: TGCGCCAGCAGCTTGGATACAGGGGGCCGGGAGACCCAGTACTTC. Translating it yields CASSLDTGGRETQYF.

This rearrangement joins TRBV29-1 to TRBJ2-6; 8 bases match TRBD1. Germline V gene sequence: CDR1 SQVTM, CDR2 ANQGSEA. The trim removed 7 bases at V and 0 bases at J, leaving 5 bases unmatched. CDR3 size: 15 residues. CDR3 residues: CSARQGSSGANVLTF. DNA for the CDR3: TGCAGCGCGCGACAGGGGAGCTCTGGGGCCAACGTCCTGACTTTC.

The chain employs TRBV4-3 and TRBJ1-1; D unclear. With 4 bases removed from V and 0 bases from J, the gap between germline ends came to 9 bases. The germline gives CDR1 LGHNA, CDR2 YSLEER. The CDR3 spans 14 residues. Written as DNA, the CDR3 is TGCGCCAGCAGCCGTGTGGATCTGAACACTGAAGCTTTCTTT. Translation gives CASSRVDLNTEAFF.

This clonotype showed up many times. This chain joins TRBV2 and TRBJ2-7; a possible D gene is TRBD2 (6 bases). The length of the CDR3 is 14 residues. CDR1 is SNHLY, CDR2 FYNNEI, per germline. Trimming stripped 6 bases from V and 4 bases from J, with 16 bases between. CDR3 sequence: CASSAHGGRYEQYF. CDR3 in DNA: TGTGCCAGCAGCGCCCACGGGGGACGGTACGAGCAGTACTTC.

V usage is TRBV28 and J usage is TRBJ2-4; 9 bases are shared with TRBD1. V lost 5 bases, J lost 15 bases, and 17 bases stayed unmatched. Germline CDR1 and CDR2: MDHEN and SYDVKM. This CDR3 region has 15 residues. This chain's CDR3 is CASSPYRGRASERYF. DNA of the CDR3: TGTGCCAGCAGTCCATACAGGGGGCGAGCATCCGAGCGGTACTTC.

This CDR3 reads CASSQDWGQGVDEQFF. The CDR3 DNA is TGTGCCAGCAGCCAAGATTGGGGACAGGGGGTCGATGAGCAGTTCTTC. The chain is built from TRBV4-2 and TRBJ2-1; 11 nucleotides line up with TRBD1. Germline V CDR1 and CDR2: LGHNA, YNFKEQ. CDR3 length: 16 residues. With V trimmed by 0 bases and J by 8 bases, 6 bases remained unmatched.